This T cell receptor beta chain was retrieved from a study of T cell changes during pregnancy in multiple sclerosis. The table came from immunoSEQ multiplex PCR; TCRdb's copy has only in-frame clones and leaves some out. The sample comprises roughly 100,000 clones, roughly 91% of which are singletons, and around 1.8% rests with the top ten. Trimming cost V 4 bases and J 4 bases, with 12 bases left between them. The CDR3 spans 14 residues. The germline CDR1 and CDR2 sequences are SGHKS and YYEKEE (reference sequence). The sequence derives from a female donor in good health, enrolled as a control in a pregnancy study. The rearrangement joins TRBV5-5 to TRBJ1-3, with D unclear. This material consisted of peripheral blood, taken after pregnancy. The CDR3 loop reads CASSGPGLGNTIYF. CDR3 DNA: TGTGCCAGCAGCGGCCCGGGTTTGGGAAACACCATATATTTT.